Listed below are T cell receptor beta chains from one sample, sequenced in a study of T cell repertoires in cytomegalovirus infection. Their target antigens are unknown. TCRdb re-called the reads with MiXCR, one entry per CDR3 protein. The table includes 340,000 or so distinct CDR3 sequences, approximately 25% detected once. This material consisted of cultured PBMCs, taken from culture after CMV antigen stimulation. These TCRs come from a human donor in good health (CMV status not recorded). Some clones in this sample may be carry-over from other donors' samples. The CDR3 runs from the conserved cysteine through the conserved F or W. A D gene is named only where the DNA matches it firmly. Clone size is stated in some rows and not others, as once, few, many or a class when expanded.

V gene	D gene	J gene	clone size	CDR3 protein	CDR3 DNA
TRBV4-3	TRBD2	TRBJ2-5	few	CASSQALAGGYQETQYF	TGCGCCAGCAGCCAAGCGCTAGCGGGAGGGTACCAAGAGACCCAGTACTTC
TRBV20-1	TRBD1	TRBJ1-1	many	CSAGGQGSNTEAFF	TGCAGTGCTGGTGGACAGGGTTCGAACACTGAAGCTTTCTTT
TRBV20-1	.	TRBJ2-1	.	CSAYGNYNEQFF	TGCAGTGCTTATGGCAACTACAATGAGCAGTTCTTC
TRBV7-8	.	TRBJ2-3	few	CASSSGLRQGGDTQYF	TGTGCCAGCAGCTCCGGTCTCCGGCAGGGTGGGGATACGCAGTATTTT
TRBV11-2	.	TRBJ2-3	.	CASSLRQTDTQYF	TGTGCCAGCAGCTTACGCCAAACAGATACGCAGTATTTT
TRBV4-3	.	TRBJ2-1	many	CASSQDPSGTYNEQFF	TGCGCCAGCAGCCAAGATCCGAGCGGTACCTACAATGAGCAGTTCTTC
TRBV4-2	.	TRBJ2-2	.	CASSQDPRSTGELFF	TGTGCCAGCAGCCAAGATCCCAGGTCCACCGGGGAGCTGTTTTTT
TRBV7-2	.	TRBJ2-3	.	CASRFWRQATDTQYF	TGTGCCAGCAGGTTCTGGCGCCAGGCGACAGATACGCAGTATTTT
TRBV7-2	.	TRBJ1-1	few	CASSLAHSGVTEAFF	TGTGCCAGCAGCTTAGCGCATTCGGGGGTAACTGAAGCTTTCTTT
TRBV9	.	TRBJ2-5	many	CASSGGSGQETQYF	TGTGCCAGCAGCGGCGGGTCTGGTCAAGAGACCCAGTACTTC
TRBV6-6	.	TRBJ1-1	.	CASSYSARNTEAFF	TGTGCCAGCAGTTACTCCGCCAGGAACACTGAAGCTTTCTTT
TRBV27	TRBD2	TRBJ2-1	.	CASSPAPSGALYNEQFF	TGTGCCAGCAGTCCAGCCCCTAGCGGGGCGCTTTACAATGAGCAGTTCTTC
TRBV6-5	.	TRBJ2-7	.	CASSYSQHYEQYF	TGTGCCAGCAGTTACTCTCAGCACTACGAGCAGTACTTC
TRBV6-5	TRBD2	TRBJ2-7	many	CASSYKGLAEAAEQYF	TGTGCCAGCAGTTACAAAGGACTAGCGGAGGCAGCCGAGCAGTACTTC
TRBV7-9	TRBD1	TRBJ1-1	many	CASSLVGTGGTEAFF	TGTGCCAGCAGCTTAGTAGGCACAGGGGGCACTGAAGCTTTCTTT
TRBV7-6	.	TRBJ1-4	few	CASSKPGPGFEKLFF	TGTGCCAGCAGCAAGCCGGGGCCCGGGTTTGAAAAACTGTTTTTT
TRBV11-3	TRBD2	TRBJ2-1	few	CASSSRLAGDPNEQFF	TGTGCCAGCAGCTCTCGACTAGCGGGAGACCCTAATGAGCAGTTCTTC
TRBV12-3/TRBV12-4	.	TRBJ1-5	many	CASSSSEGPHSNQPQHF	TGTGCCAGCAGTTCCTCGGAGGGACCTCATAGCAATCAGCCCCAGCATTTT
TRBV7-2	.	TRBJ2-6	many	CASSLEGHPSGANVLTF	TGTGCCAGCAGCTTAGAAGGGCACCCATCTGGGGCCAACGTCCTGACTTTC
TRBV7-2	.	TRBJ2-7	few	CASSGASYEQYF	TGTGCCAGCAGCGGGGCTTCCTACGAGCAGTACTTC
TRBV7-2	TRBD1	TRBJ2-2	.	CASNTGQGNTGELFF	TGTGCCAGCAACACGGGACAGGGTAACACCGGGGAGCTGTTTTTT
TRBV6-6	.	TRBJ1-3	many	CASSYDEGDTIYF	TGTGCCAGCAGTTACGACGAGGGGGACACCATATATTTT
TRBV7-9	TRBD1	TRBJ2-7	few	CASSHWTGRNEQYF	TGTGCCAGCAGCCATTGGACAGGGAGAAACGAGCAGTACTTC
TRBV20-1	TRBD2	TRBJ2-1	.	CSAISSGTYNEQFF	TGCAGTGCCATATCTAGCGGCACCTACAATGAGCAGTTCTTC
TRBV4-2	.	TRBJ1-1	few	CASSQEGVLGDTEAFF	TGTGCCAGCAGCCAAGAGGGGGTATTGGGGGACACTGAAGCTTTCTTT
TRBV28	TRBD2	TRBJ2-3	.	CASRREVADTQYF	TGTGCCAGCAGGCGGGAGGTGGCAGATACGCAGTATTTT
TRBV7-7	.	TRBJ2-1	few	CASSPERGSYNEQFF	TGTGCCAGCAGCCCGGAGAGGGGGTCCTACAATGAGCAGTTCTTC
TRBV10-3	.	TRBJ1-2	many	CAINQPGRHGYTF	TGTGCCATCAACCAACCGGGACGCCATGGCTACACCTTC
TRBV7-9	TRBD1	TRBJ2-2	many	CASSRGTGETGELFF	TGTGCCAGCAGCCGGGGGACAGGCGAGACCGGGGAGCTGTTTTTT
TRBV6-2/TRBV6-3	TRBD2	TRBJ2-3	few	CASRGLAGVADTQYF	TGTGCCAGCAGGGGACTAGCGGGAGTGGCGGATACGCAGTATTTT
TRBV5-4	TRBD1	TRBJ1-1	few	CASSLETGNIEAFF	TGTGCCAGCAGCTTGGAGACAGGGAATATTGAAGCTTTCTTT
TRBV5-1	TRBD2	TRBJ2-1	.	CASSGDITGTSGYNEQFF	TGCGCCAGCAGCGGAGACATTACCGGGACTAGCGGCTACAATGAGCAGTTCTTC
TRBV5-1	.	TRBJ2-5	.	CASSLSPRETQYF	TGCGCCAGCAGCTTGAGCCCCCGGGAGACCCAGTACTTC
TRBV14	.	TRBJ1-1	.	CASSQENTEAFF	TGTGCCAGCAGCCAAGAGAATACTGAAGCTTTCTTT
TRBV28	TRBD2	TRBJ2-1	few	CASSFLGEGNEQFF	TGTGCCAGCAGTTTTTTGGGGGAGGGCAATGAGCAGTTCTTC
TRBV7-2	.	TRBJ1-6	many	CASSLAVSSYNSPLHF	TGTGCCAGCAGCTTAGCCGTCAGCTCCTATAATTCACCCCTCCACTTT
TRBV12-3/TRBV12-4	.	TRBJ2-7	many	CASTFGSGLTEQYF	TGTGCCAGCACCTTCGGGAGCGGATTGACCGAGCAGTACTTC
TRBV27	.	TRBJ2-7	.	CASSRPPGYEQYF	TGTGCCAGCAGTAGGCCCCCCGGGTACGAGCAGTACTTC
TRBV30	.	TRBJ1-5	few	CAWSVVGNQPQHF	TGTGCCTGGAGTGTTGTAGGGAATCAGCCCCAGCATTTT
TRBV29-1	TRBD2	TRBJ2-7	once	CSAGGVYEQYF	TGCAGCGCTGGGGGGGTCTACGAGCAGTACTTC
TRBV20-1	.	TRBJ2-1	few	CSAGVADSYNEQFF	TGCAGTGCTGGGGTGGCGGACTCCTACAATGAGCAGTTCTTC
TRBV6-1	TRBD1	TRBJ2-5	few	CASSLGQATKTQYF	TGTGCCAGCAGTCTGGGACAGGCCACAAAGACCCAGTACTTC
TRBV6-6	TRBD1	TRBJ2-2	few	CASSYWTRTGRTGELFF	TGTGCCAGCAGTTACTGGACAAGGACAGGGAGAACCGGGGAGCTGTTTTTT
TRBV27	TRBD1	TRBJ1-5	few	CASRQGAGQPQHF	TGTGCCAGCCGACAGGGGGCTGGTCAGCCCCAGCATTTT
TRBV12-5	TRBD2	TRBJ2-1	.	CASGLVISAGGNEQFF	TGTGCTAGTGGTTTGGTAATCTCAGCGGGAGGGAATGAGCAGTTCTTC
TRBV27	TRBD1	TRBJ1-5	few	CASGPTGHLGNQPQHF	TGTGCCAGCGGCCCGACAGGGCATTTAGGCAATCAGCCCCAGCATTTT
TRBV19	.	TRBJ1-4	.	CASSMDSLSVATNEKLFF	TGTGCCAGTAGTATGGACAGTCTATCAGTTGCAACTAATGAAAAACTGTTTTTT
TRBV28	TRBD1	TRBJ1-1	few	CASRMTGGYTEAFF	TGTGCCAGCAGGATGACAGGGGGCTACACTGAAGCTTTCTTT
TRBV5-1	TRBD2	TRBJ2-1	.	CASSGLAGGVHNEQFF	TGCGCCAGCAGCGGGCTAGCGGGAGGTGTCCACAATGAGCAGTTCTTC
TRBV6-1	.	TRBJ1-1	few	CASSARYPNTEAFF	TGTGCCAGCAGCGCGAGATACCCGAACACTGAAGCTTTCTTT
TRBV28	TRBD1	TRBJ2-5	few	CASSDRDRVRETQYF	TGTGCCAGCAGCGACCGGGACAGGGTGCGGGAGACCCAGTACTTC
TRBV20-1	.	TRBJ1-1	few	CSARDPASFTEAFF	TGCAGTGCTAGAGATCCGGCCAGCTTCACTGAAGCTTTCTTT
TRBV6-1	.	TRBJ1-2	.	CASSVRLFYGYTF	TGTGCCAGCAGTGTCCGACTGTTCTATGGCTACACCTTC
TRBV6-2/TRBV6-3	.	TRBJ2-3	.	CASSYPTKGASTDTQYF	TGTGCCAGCAGTTACCCCACTAAAGGTGCTAGCACAGATACGCAGTATTTT
TRBV7-2	.	TRBJ2-1	medium-sized	CASSLVGRISNEQFF	TGTGCCAGCAGCTTAGTTGGACGGATCTCAAATGAGCAGTTCTTC